This TCR beta chain is from a study of T-cell reconstitution after alpha-beta-depleted transplantation in children. Study-wide results and limits: Reports say that about two months after transplant, the alpha-beta T cells came out of several hundred graft clones that had expanded.

Library preparation (for TCRbeta) was performed with unique molecular identifiers. TCRdb re-called the PCR reads with MiXCR, one entry per CDR3 protein. This table has 130,000 to 150,000 distinct CDR3 sequences, 8% to 10% appearing once. This clonotype came up many times. Its matching antigen is unknown. V was shortened by 5 bases and J by 8 bases, with 9 bases between the two germline ends. This CDR3 region has 12 residues. Germline values: CDR1 SGHVS, CDR2 FNYEAQ. The rearrangement uses TRBV7-6 and TRBJ2-2; D is uncertain. The clonotype was recovered from a female patient aged 2-9 years who had a stem cell transplant for congenital amegakaryocytic thrombocytopenia, so the T cells may come from the graft donor. Specimen: PBMCs, mostly from graft donor cells, collected 180 days after TCRalphabeta/CD19-depleted stem cell transplant. CDR3 in amino acids: CASSIIVGELFF. DNA for the CDR3: TGTGCCAGCAGCATTATAGTGGGGGAGCTGTTTTTT. Variable domain in full (rest from reference TRBV7-6 and TRBJ2-2): GAGVSQSPRYKVTKRGQDVALRCDPISGHVSLYWYRQALGQGPEFLTYFNYEAQQDKSGLPNDRFSAERPEGSISTLTIQRTEQRDSAMYRCASSIIVGELFFGEGSRLTVL.